This is a list of T cell receptor beta chains from one sample in a study of human T cells and chemical hapten exposure. TCRdb itself ran the RACE reads through MiXCR, one entry per CDR3 protein. The sample consists of some 200,000 distinct CDR3 sequences, almost 30% of them appearing once. The sample in question was whole blood, obtained in connection with sensitization to the hapten diphenylcyclopropenone (DPC). These receptors were collected from a woman aged 25 to 39 with alopecia areata. Some clones in this sample may be carry-over from other donors' samples. Both conserved end residues are part of each CDR3. The D gene is left open where the match is weak. Size values are once, few and many counts, or a class for expanded clones, and some rows have none.

TRBV6-2/TRBV6-3	15	TRBD1	TRBJ1-2	NA	TGTGCCAGCAGTTACTGGGACAGGGTAGCTACTGGCTACACCTTC	CASSYWDRVATGYTF
TRBV29-1	13	NA	TRBJ1-1	NA	TGCAGCGTTGTATGGGGGGCAGACACTGAAGCTTTCTTT	CSVVWGADTEAFF
TRBV7-8	12	NA	TRBJ2-7	NA	TGTGCCAGCAGCTTCCAGGGCGACGAGCAGTACTTC	CASSFQGDEQYF
TRBV5-1	14	TRBD1	TRBJ2-2	NA	TGCGCCAGCACTTGGGACAGGGAAGCCGGGGAGCTGTTTTTT	CASTWDREAGELFF
TRBV12-3/TRBV12-4	16	NA	TRBJ1-6	NA	TGTGCCAGCAGCCGGGACCCGGGAGGGGCTAATTCACCCCTCCACTTT	CASSRDPGGANSPLHF
TRBV29-1	14	NA	TRBJ2-7	once	TGCAGCGTTTCTGGGGGGGCGATATCCTACGAGCAGTACTTC	CSVSGGAISYEQYF
TRBV3-1	12	NA	TRBJ1-4	few	TGTGCCAGCAGCCGAACCCGCGAAAAACTGTTTTTT	CASSRTREKLFF
TRBV5-1	16	TRBD2	TRBJ2-7	many	TGCGCCAGCAGCCCAGGACTAGCGGGGAGCTCCTACGAGCAGTACTTC	CASSPGLAGSSYEQYF
TRBV28	14	TRBD2	TRBJ2-1	many	TGTGCCAGCAGTCACCGGGACTACTACAATGAGCAGTTCTTC	CASSHRDYYNEQFF
TRBV29-1	13	TRBD1	TRBJ1-5	few	TGCAGCGTTGAGTTAGGGGGCGGCGAGCCCCAGCATTTT	CSVELGGGEPQHF
TRBV29-1	12	TRBD1	TRBJ1-1	NA	TGCAGCGGTGGGGGACAGTCCCGTGAAGCTTTCTTT	CSGGGQSREAFF
TRBV9	14	NA	TRBJ2-2	few	TGTGCCAGCAGCGTTCCGGGCGGCACCGGGGAGCTGTTTTTT	CASSVPGGTGELFF
TRBV5-6	14	NA	TRBJ1-6	few	TGTGCCAGCAGCTCGGGGGACTGGGGTTCACCCCTCCACTTT	CASSSGDWGSPLHF
TRBV7-2	15	TRBD1	TRBJ1-6	NA	TGTGCCAGCAGCTTCCCGACAGGGGTTGGGTCACCCCTCCACTTT	CASSFPTGVGSPLHF
TRBV5-1	16	NA	TRBJ1-1	few	TGCGCCAGCAGCTCACGGAAGGCCCCAGGGGCGGAGGAAGCTTTCTTT	CASSSRKAPGAEEAFF
TRBV29-1	15	TRBD2	TRBJ2-6	NA	TGCAGCGTTCCAACGGGAGGCTCTGGGGCCAACGTCCTGACTTTC	CSVPTGGSGANVLTF
TRBV12-3/TRBV12-4	16	TRBD2	TRBJ2-1	few	TGTGCCAGCAGTTTAGTGACTAGCGGGCCGTACAATGAGCAGTTCTTC	CASSLVTSGPYNEQFF
TRBV5-1	13	NA	TRBJ2-7	few	TGCGCCAGCAGCGTAACAGTATCCTACGAGCAGTACTTC	CASSVTVSYEQYF
TRBV7-2	15	NA	TRBJ1-5	NA	TGTGCCAGCAGCTTAGCATCAACGGTCACTCAGCCCCAGCATTTT	CASSLASTVTQPQHF
TRBV5-1	16	TRBD1	TRBJ1-4	NA	TGCGCCAGCAGCCTGTTACAGGGGGCAACTAATGAAAAACTGTTTTTT	CASSLLQGATNEKLFF
TRBV20-1	14	NA	TRBJ1-5	NA	TGCAGTGCTAGAGCCGGATATAGCAATCAGCCCCAGCATTTT	CSARAGYSNQPQHF
TRBV20-1	12	NA	TRBJ1-2	few	TGCAGTGCTAGGTTCAGGGGCTATGGCTACACCTTC	CSARFRGYGYTF
TRBV5-1	14	TRBD2	TRBJ2-3	NA	TGCGCCAGCAGGCTAGCGGGAAACACAGATACGCAGTATTTT	CASRLAGNTDTQYF
TRBV10-2	14	NA	TRBJ1-4	NA	TGCGCCAGCAGGGGTGCTGGGGAAAGTGAAAAACTGTTTTTT	CASRGAGESEKLFF
TRBV6-5	13	TRBD1	TRBJ1-2	NA	TGTGCCAGCAGGACGACAGGGCATTATGGCTACACCTTC	CASRTTGHYGYTF
TRBV28	16	NA	TRBJ2-3	NA	TGTGCCAGCAGTCCTCCGACAGATCGAGCCACAGATACGCAGTATTTT	CASSPPTDRATDTQYF
TRBV29-1	14	NA	TRBJ1-1	few	TGCAGCGTTGATGGGGGGACCGGGAACACTGAAGCTTTCTTT	CSVDGGTGNTEAFF
TRBV7-3	16	TRBD1	TRBJ2-2	NA	TGTGCCAGCAGCTCCTACGGGACAGTGAACACCGGGGAGCTGTTTTTT	CASSSYGTVNTGELFF